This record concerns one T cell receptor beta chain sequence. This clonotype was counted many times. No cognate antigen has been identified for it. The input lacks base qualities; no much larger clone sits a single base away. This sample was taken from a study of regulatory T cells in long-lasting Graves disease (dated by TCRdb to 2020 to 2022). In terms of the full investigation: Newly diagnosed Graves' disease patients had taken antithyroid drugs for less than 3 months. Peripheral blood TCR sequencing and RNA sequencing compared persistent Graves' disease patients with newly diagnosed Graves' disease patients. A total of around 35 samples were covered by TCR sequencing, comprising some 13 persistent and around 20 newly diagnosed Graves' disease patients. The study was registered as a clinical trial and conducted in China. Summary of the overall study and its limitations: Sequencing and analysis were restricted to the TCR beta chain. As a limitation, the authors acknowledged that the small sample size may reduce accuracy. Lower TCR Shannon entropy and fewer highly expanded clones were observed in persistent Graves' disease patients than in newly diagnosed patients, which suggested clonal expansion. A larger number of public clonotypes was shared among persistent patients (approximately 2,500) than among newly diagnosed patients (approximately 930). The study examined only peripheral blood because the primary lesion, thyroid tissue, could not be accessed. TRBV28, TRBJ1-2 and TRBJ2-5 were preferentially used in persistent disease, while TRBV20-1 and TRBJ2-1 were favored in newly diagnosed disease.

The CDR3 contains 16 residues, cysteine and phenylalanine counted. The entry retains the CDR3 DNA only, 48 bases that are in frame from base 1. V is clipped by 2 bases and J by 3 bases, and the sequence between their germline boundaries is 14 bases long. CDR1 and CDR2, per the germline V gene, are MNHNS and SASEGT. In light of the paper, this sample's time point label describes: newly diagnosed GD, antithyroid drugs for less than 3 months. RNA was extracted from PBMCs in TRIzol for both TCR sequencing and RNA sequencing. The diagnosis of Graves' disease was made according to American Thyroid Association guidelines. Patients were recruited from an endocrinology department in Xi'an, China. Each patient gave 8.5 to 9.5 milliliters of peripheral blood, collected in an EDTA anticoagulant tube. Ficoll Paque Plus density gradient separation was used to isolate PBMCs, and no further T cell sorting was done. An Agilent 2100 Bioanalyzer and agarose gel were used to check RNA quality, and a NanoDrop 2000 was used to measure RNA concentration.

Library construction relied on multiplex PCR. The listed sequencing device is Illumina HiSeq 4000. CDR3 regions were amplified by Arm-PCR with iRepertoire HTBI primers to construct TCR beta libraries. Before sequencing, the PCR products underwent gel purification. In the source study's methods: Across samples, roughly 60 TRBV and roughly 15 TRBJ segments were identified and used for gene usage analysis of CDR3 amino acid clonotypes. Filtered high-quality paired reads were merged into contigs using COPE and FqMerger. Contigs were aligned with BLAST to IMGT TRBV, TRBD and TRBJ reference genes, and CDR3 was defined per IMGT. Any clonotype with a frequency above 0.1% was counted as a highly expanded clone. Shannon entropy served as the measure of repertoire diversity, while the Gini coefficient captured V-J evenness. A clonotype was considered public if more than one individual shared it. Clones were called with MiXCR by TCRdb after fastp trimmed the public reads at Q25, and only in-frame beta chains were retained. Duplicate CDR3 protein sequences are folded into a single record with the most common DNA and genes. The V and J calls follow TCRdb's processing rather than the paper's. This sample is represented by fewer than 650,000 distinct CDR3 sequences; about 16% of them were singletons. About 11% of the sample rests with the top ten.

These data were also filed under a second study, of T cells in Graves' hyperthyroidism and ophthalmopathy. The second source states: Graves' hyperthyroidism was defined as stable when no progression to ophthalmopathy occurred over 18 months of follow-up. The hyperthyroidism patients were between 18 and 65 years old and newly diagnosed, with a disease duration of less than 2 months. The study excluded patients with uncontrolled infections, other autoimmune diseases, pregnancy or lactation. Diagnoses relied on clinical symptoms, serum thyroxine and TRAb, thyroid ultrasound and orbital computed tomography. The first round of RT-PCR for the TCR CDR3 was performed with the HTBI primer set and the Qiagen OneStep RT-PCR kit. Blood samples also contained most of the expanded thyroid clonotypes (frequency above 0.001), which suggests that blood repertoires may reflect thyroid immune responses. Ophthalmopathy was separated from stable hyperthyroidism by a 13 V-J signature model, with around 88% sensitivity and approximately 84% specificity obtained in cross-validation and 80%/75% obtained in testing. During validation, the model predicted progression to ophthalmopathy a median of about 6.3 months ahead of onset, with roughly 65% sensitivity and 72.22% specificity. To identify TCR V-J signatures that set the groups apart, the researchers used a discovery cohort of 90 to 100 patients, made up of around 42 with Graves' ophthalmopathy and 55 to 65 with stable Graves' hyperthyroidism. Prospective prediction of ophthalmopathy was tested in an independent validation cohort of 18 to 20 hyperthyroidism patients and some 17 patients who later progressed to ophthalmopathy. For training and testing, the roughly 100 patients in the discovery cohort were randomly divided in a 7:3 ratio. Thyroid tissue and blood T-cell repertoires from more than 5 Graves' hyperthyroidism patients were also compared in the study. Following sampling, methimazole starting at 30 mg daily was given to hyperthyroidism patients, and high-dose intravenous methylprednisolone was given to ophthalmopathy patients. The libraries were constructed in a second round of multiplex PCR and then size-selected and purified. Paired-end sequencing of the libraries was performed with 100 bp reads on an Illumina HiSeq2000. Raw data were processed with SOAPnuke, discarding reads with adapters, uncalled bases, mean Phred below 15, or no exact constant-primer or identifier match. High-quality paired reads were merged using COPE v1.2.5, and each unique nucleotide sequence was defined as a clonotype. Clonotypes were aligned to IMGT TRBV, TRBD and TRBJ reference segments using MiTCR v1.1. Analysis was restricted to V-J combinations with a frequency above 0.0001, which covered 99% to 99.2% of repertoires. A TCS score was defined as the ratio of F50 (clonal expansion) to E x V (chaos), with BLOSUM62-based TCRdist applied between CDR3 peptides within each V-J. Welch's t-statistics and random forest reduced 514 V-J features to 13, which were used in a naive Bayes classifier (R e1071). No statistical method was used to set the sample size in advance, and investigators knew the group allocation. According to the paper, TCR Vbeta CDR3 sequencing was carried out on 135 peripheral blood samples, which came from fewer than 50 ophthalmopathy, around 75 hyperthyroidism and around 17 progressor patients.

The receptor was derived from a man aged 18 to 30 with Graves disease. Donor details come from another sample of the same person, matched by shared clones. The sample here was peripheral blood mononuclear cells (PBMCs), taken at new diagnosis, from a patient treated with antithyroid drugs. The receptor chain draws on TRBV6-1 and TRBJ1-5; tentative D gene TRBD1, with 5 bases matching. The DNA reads TGTGCCAGCAGTGAATGGGGCGGGCGCGACAATCAGCCCCAGCATTTT. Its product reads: CASSEWGGRDNQPQHF.